Presented here are 12 T cell receptor beta chains from one specimen sequenced in a study of cytomegalovirus exposure and HLA in healthy donors. Primers for the PCR totalled 60 Vbeta and 13 Jbeta. The data were produced by immunoSEQ multiplex PCR, yet TCRdb's version contains in-frame clones alone and is incomplete. The sample has 95,000 to 150,000 clones; approximately 80% are singletons. The source material was PBMCs. The receptor source for this set is a woman aged 40 to 50 in good health and CMV-seropositive.

Only one count was recorded for this clone. The genes are TRBV15 and TRBJ1-1, with a possible D match to TRBD1 (5 bases). V was pared by 0 bases and J by 1 base, with 9 bases between. The CDR3 extends over 15 amino acids. The germline V gene encodes CDR1 LNHNV and CDR2 YYDKDF (reference sequence). CDR3 sequence reads: CATSRDQGRNTEAFF. The CDR3 bases are TGTGCCACCAGCAGAGATCAGGGTCGGAACACTGAAGCTTTCTTT.

The genes are TRBV5-6 and TRBJ1-4; D is unclear. Germline V gives CDR1 SGHDT, CDR2 YYEEEE. Trimming took 3 bases from V and 11 from J, leaving 8 bases between them. This CDR3 region has 11 residues. The CDR3 coding sequence is TGTGCCAGCAGCTCATCGGGGAAACTGTTTTTT. Its protein product is CASSSSGKLFF. Together with reference TRBV5-6 and TRBJ1-4, the CDR3 gives the full variable domain: DAGVTQSPTHLIKTRGQQVTLRCSPKSGHDTVSWYQQALGQGPQFIFQYYEEEERQRGNFPDRFSGHQFPNYSSELNVNALLLGDSALYLCASSSSGKLFFGSGTQLSVL.

This CDR3 reads CASSLGGLRQPQHF. The CDR3 DNA is TGTGCCAGCAGCTTAGGGGGGCTTCGTCAGCCCCAGCATTTT. The chain couples TRBV7-9 to TRBJ1-5, with D possibly matching TRBD1 (6 bases). V lost 1 base to trimming and J lost 6 bases, with 10 bases between them. Looked up from germline, CDR1 is SEHNR and CDR2 is FQNEAQ (reference sequence). This CDR3 comprises 14 residues.

J is TRBJ2-1 and V is TRBV29-1; 10 nucleotides align to TRBD2. CDR1 and CDR2 from the germline V gene are SQVTM and ANQGSEA. Germline trimming cut 5 bases from V and 10 bases from J; bases unmatched to any gene: 17. This CDR3 is 16 amino acids long. CDR3 DNA: TGCAGCGTTCGCACCGGACGGCTAGCGGGGGAGGAAGAGCAGTTCTTC. Its protein is CSVRTGRLAGEEEQFF.

The V and J genes are TRBV4-2 and TRBJ2-1; the match to TRBD2 covers 12 bases. This CDR3 is built from 16 residues. Trimming cost V 0 bases and J 7 bases; bases outside gene matches: 4. Germline V gene sequence: CDR1 LGHNA, CDR2 YNFKEQ. In DNA form, the CDR3 reads TGTGCCAGCAGCCAAGAACCGACTAGCGGGAGTAATGAGCAGTTCTTC. This translates into CASSQEPTSGSNEQFF.

As DNA, the CDR3 is TGTGCCAGCAGTTACTCCTCGGGGAGGACCGGCACTGAAGCTTTCTTT. Amino acid sequence: CASSYSSGRTGTEAFF. The rearrangement links TRBV6-5 to TRBJ1-1; D uncertain. The CDR3 length is 16 residues. With 0 bases removed from V and 4 bases from J, the gap between germline ends came to 15 bases. The germline gives CDR1 MNHEY, CDR2 SVGAGI.

V is TRBV27 and J is TRBJ1-5; D is ambiguous. Germline CDR1 reads MNHEY; CDR2 reads SMNVEV (reference sequence). The CDR3 runs 13 residues. V was pared by 5 bases and J by 3 bases, with 8 bases between. CDR3 sequence reads: CASSPLYNQPQHF. CDR3 coding DNA: TGTGCCAGCAGTCCCCTTTACAATCAGCCCCAGCATTTT.

This chain uses TRBV2 with TRBJ1-3, with no clear D. Germline V gives CDR1 SNHLY, CDR2 FYNNEI. The CDR3 contains 15 residues. The V end lost 4 bases, the J end lost 1 base, and 11 bases lay between the germline ends. The CDR3 coding sequence is TGTGCCAGCAGTGTGGCAGTACCTTCTGGAAACACCATATATTTT. Residues: CASSVAVPSGNTIYF.

The rearrangement links TRBV7-8 to TRBJ2-6; D is unresolved. There are 15 residues in the CDR3. Germline V lookup: CDR1 SGHVS, CDR2 FQNEAQ. Trimming stripped 5 bases from V and 0 bases from J, with 8 bases between. CDR3 protein: CASSPGYSGANVLTF. The DNA of the CDR3 is TGTGCCAGCAGCCCGGGTTACTCTGGGGCCAACGTCCTGACTTTC.

This chain connects TRBV29-1 to TRBJ1-4, with TRBD1 matching over 8 bases. There are 14 residues in the CDR3. The trim removed 6 bases at V and 7 bases at J, leaving 10 bases unmatched. Per the germline V gene, CDR1 is SQVTM and CDR2 is ANQGSEA. CDR3 sequence (DNA): TGCAGCGTGGTACCGGGACAGGAGGGTGAAAAACTGTTTTTT. Translating it yields CSVVPGQEGEKLFF.

This clone was counted a few times. This chain uses TRBV6-5 with TRBJ1-1, with a weak D call TRBD1 (6 bases). Trimming cost V 8 bases and J 1 base, with 11 bases left between them. The CDR3 runs to 13 residues. The V gene's germline CDR1 is MNHEY and CDR2 SVGAGI. CDR3 in amino acids: CASGRTANTEAFF. CDR3 sequence (DNA): TGTGCCAGCGGAAGGACAGCGAACACTGAAGCTTTCTTT.

This clone was counted once. The rearrangement joins TRBV4-1 to TRBJ2-1; D is perhaps TRBD2 (7 bases). V was shortened by 0 bases and J by 16 bases, with 22 bases between the two germline ends. CDR3 length: 15 amino acids. From germline, CDR1 is MGHRA and CDR2 YSYEKL. The CDR3 nucleotides read TGCGCCAGCAGCCAAGAGTGGACAGCGGGATCACCGCATTTCTTC. Its translation: CASSQEWTAGSPHFF.